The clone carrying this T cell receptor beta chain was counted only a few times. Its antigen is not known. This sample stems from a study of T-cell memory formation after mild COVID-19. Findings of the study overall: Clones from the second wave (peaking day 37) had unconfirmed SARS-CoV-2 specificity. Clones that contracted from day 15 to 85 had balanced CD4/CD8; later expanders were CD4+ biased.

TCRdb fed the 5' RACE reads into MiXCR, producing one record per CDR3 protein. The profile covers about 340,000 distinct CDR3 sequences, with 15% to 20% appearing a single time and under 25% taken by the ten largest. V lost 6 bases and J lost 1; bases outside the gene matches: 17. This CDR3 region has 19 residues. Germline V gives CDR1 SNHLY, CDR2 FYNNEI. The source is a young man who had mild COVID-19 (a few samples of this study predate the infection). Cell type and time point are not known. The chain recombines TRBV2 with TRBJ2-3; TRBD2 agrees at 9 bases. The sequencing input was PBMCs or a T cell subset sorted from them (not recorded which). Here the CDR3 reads CASSGPLRGGHHGTDTQYF. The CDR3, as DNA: TGTGCCAGCAGCGGCCCTTTGCGGGGGGGCCATCATGGCACAGATACGCAGTATTTT.